A single sample is the source of the 28 T cell receptor beta chains below, sequenced in a study of CD8 T cells in Susac syndrome (dated by TCRdb to the late 2010s). The library was made by the immunoSEQ multiplex PCR assay. RNA was extracted with the RNeasy kit and about 0.5 to 1 ug was reverse transcribed using random hexamers. TCRdb reprocessed the public reads (quality trimming at Q25 with fastp, clone calling with MiXCR) and kept in-frame beta chains. Every entry covers one CDR3 protein and lists the most common genes and DNA from its rows. The sample records more than 120,000 distinct CDR3 sequences, 94% of which are singletons. The ten largest clones take up around 0.08% of the sample. Material: CD4+ T cells from PBMCs. The receptors derive from a human donor in good health.

This clonotype was counted only a few times. The gene calls are TRBV12-3 or TRBV12-4 and TRBJ2-7; D perhaps matches TRBD2 (6 bases). Trimming removed 3 bases at V and 3 bases at J, with 12 bases between. This CDR3 contains 14 residues. DNA of the CDR3: TGTGCCAGCAGTTTCGGCGGGACCCTCTACGAGCAGTACTTC. Translation: CASSFGGTLYEQYF.

The chain joins TRBV6-1 to TRBJ1-3; D gene ambiguous. CDR1 and CDR2 (germline): MNHNS, SASEGT. Trimming removed 5 bases from V and 0 bases from J, with 14 bases in between. This CDR3 has 16 amino acids. The chain's CDR3 is CASSPVAASSGNTIYF. CDR3 nucleotide sequence: TGTGCCAGCAGTCCCGTAGCTGCCAGCTCTGGAAACACCATATATTTT.

The chain uses TRBV12-3 or TRBV12-4 and TRBJ2-6, with D possibly being TRBD1 (5 bases). The CDR3 extends over 15 amino acids. Trimming removed 10 bases at V and 4 bases at J, with 17 bases between. CDR3 in amino acids: CATQGLGAGANVLTF. In DNA, the CDR3 is TGTGCCACCCAAGGTTTAGGGGCCGGGGCCAACGTCCTGACTTTC.

This rearrangement joins TRBV6-1 to TRBJ2-2; 8 bases line up with TRBD1. CDR3 length equals 14 residues. Germline V gives CDR1 MNHNS, CDR2 SASEGT. J was trimmed by 1 base and V by 11 bases; bases with no gene match: 6. The CDR3 coding sequence is TGTGCCTCCCCGGGACAGGTGAACACCGGGGAGCTGTTTTTT. Translated, it gives CASPGQVNTGELFF.

The chain uses TRBV29-1 and TRBJ2-7, with no clear D. Germline V CDR1 and CDR2: SQVTM, ANQGSEA. This CDR3 spans 11 amino acids. V dropped 7 bases and J dropped 7 bases, with 14 bases sitting between them. The CDR3 sequence is CSADQVREQYF. For the CDR3, the DNA is TGCAGCGCCGACCAGGTTAGAGAGCAGTACTTC.

This clonotype is a singleton in its sample. The chain carries TRBV2 and TRBJ1-4, with D hard to call. In germline, CDR1 is SNHLY, CDR2 FYNNEI. The CDR3 is made up of 14 amino acids. Trimming took 7 bases from V and 3 from J, leaving 12 bases between them. CDR3 DNA: TGTGCCAGCACCCGGACCGAACCTAATGAAAAACTGTTTTTT. This translates into CASTRTEPNEKLFF.

In its sample, this clonotype was seen a few times. The rearrangement joins TRBV7-9 to TRBJ1-1; D not resolved. The ends were cut back, 1 base at V and 6 bases at J, with 6 bases in the middle. The CDR3 runs 12 residues. In germline, CDR1 is SEHNR, CDR2 FQNEAQ (reference sequence). CDR3 DNA: TGTGCCAGCAGCTTAGACATGTCTGAAGCTTTCTTT. Its translation: CASSLDMSEAFF.

The CDR3 DNA is TGTGCCAGCAGCCAAGCTAGGAACTCCTACGAGCAGTACTTC. This gives the protein CASSQARNSYEQYF. The chain combines TRBV16 with TRBJ2-7; D gene ambiguous. This CDR3 is 14 amino acids long. V was cut by 2 bases and J by 0 bases, with 8 bases left in between. Germline CDR1 KGHSY, CDR2 FQNENV.

This chain links TRBV20-1 with TRBJ2-1; D possibly corresponds to TRBD2 (5 bases). CDR3 length: 14 residues. The germline V gene has CDR1 DFQATT and CDR2 SNEGSKA (reference sequence). Trimming stripped 0 bases from V and 3 bases from J, with 9 bases between. The CDR3 nucleotides are TGCAGTGCTAGAGATCACCGGGACTACAATGAGCAGTTCTTC. Amino acids: CSARDHRDYNEQFF.

The V call is TRBV4-1, the J call TRBJ1-5; 8 nucleotides agree with TRBD1. The germline V gene has CDR1 MGHRA and CDR2 YSYEKL. The CDR3 consists of 16 residues. Trimming at V came to 0 bases and at J to 7 bases, leaving 8 bases not matched to a gene. The CDR3 DNA follows: TGCGCCAGCAGCCAAGATTCTACAGGGGGGCAACAGCCCCAGCATTTT. Translation: CASSQDSTGGQQPQHF.

The gene calls are TRBV11-2 and TRBJ2-7; D might be TRBD1 (6 bases). The CDR3 is made up of 13 amino acids. Germline V gives CDR1 SGHAT, CDR2 FQNNGV. The germline V and J ends were trimmed by 4 bases and 7 bases, with 14 bases remaining between them. Here the CDR3 DNA reads TGTGCCAGCAGCTGGGTGGGGGCAAGGGAGCAGTACTTC. This codes for CASSWVGAREQYF.

The chain is built from TRBV4-2 and TRBJ1-5; TRBD1 aligns across 8 bases. Trimming removed 4 bases from V and 5 bases from J; junction bases left unmatched: 10. Per the germline V gene, CDR1 is LGHNA and CDR2 is YNFKEQ. This CDR3 is built from 16 residues. The CDR3 DNA sequence: TGTGCCAGCAGCCCCGGACAGGGTGTAAGAGATCAGCCCCAGCATTTT. Encoded protein: CASSPGQGVRDQPQHF.

V is TRBV12-3 or TRBV12-4 and J is TRBJ2-5; D is undetermined. The V and J ends lost 6 bases and 5 bases respectively, with 16 bases between them. The length of the CDR3 is 14 residues. The CDR3 sequence is CASSHIDIWETQYF. Here the CDR3 DNA reads TGTGCCAGCAGCCACATAGATATCTGGGAGACCCAGTACTTC.

The chain uses TRBV20-1 and TRBJ2-7; possibly TRBD1 or TRBD2 for D (5 bases each). The V end lost 0 bases, the J end lost 4 bases, and 13 bases lay between the germline ends. Germline lookup yields CDR1 DFQATT and CDR2 SNEGSKA (reference sequence). This CDR3 has 14 residues. The CDR3 loop is CSARDRGLLYEQYF. CDR3 nucleotide sequence: TGCAGTGCTAGAGATCGGGGCCTTTTGTACGAGCAGTACTTC.

This clonotype appeared once. V usage is TRBV10-3 and J usage is TRBJ2-3, with D possibly being TRBD1 (5 bases). Trimming cost V 2 bases and J 3 bases, with 12 bases left between them. CDR3 length: 15 amino acids. Germline-derived CDR1 and CDR2 are ENHRY and SYGVKD. The CDR3 here is CAISEPAGITDTQYF. The CDR3 DNA reads as TGTGCCATCAGTGAGCCCGCAGGGATAACAGATACGCAGTATTTT.

The gene calls are TRBV7-2 and TRBJ2-7; D gene unclear. Germline V gives CDR1 SGHTA, CDR2 FQGNSA. The CDR3 sequence is 13 residues long. The germline V and J ends were trimmed by 1 base and 2 bases, with 6 bases remaining between them. In nucleotides, the CDR3 is TGTGCCAGCAGCTTAGTTGGCACCTACGAGCAGTACTTC. It specifies CASSLVGTYEQYF.

This clonotype was recorded only once. The rearrangement uses TRBV7-9 and TRBJ2-7; D not certain. V was cut by 0 bases and J by 3 bases, with 6 bases left in between. CDR1 and CDR2 (germline): SEHNR, FQNEAQ (reference sequence). This CDR3 spans 13 amino acids. CDR3 loop: CASSLATDYEQYF. The CDR3, as DNA: TGTGCCAGCAGCTTAGCGACGGACTACGAGCAGTACTTC.

This clonotype has a single count. The chain employs TRBV2 and TRBJ2-2; D remains unclear. The V end was cut by 7 bases, the J end by 2 bases, with 11 bases between. CDR3 size: 14 residues. Germline CDR1 and CDR2: SNHLY and FYNNEI. The CDR3 spells CASTRAQNTGELFF. CDR3 DNA sequence: TGTGCCAGCACCAGAGCACAAAACACCGGGGAGCTGTTTTTT.

The gene calls are TRBV6-5 and TRBJ2-2; a weak D match, TRBD1 (6 bases). Trimming shortened V by 6 bases and J by 1 base, and 9 bases separated the two germline ends. The CDR3 has 14 amino acids. Germline CDR1 is MNHEY and CDR2 is SVGAGI. CDR3 sequence reads: CASRLGGNTGELFF. The CDR3 DNA reads as TGTGCCAGCAGACTAGGGGGGAACACCGGGGAGCTGTTTTTT.

The chain uses TRBV29-1 and TRBJ1-4; D unclear. V dropped 7 bases and J dropped 6 bases, with 6 bases sitting between them. Germline loops: CDR1 SQVTM, CDR2 ANQGSEA. The CDR3 totals 10 residues. Written as DNA, the CDR3 is TGCAGCGCCCTGCATGAAAAACTGTTTTTT. Amino acids: CSALHEKLFF.

The chain uses TRBV23-1 and TRBJ2-4; 9 bases are shared with TRBD1. TRBV23-1 belongs to the ORF category, with a function that is uncertain. The CDR3 is made up of 16 amino acids. Losses at the gene ends were 2 bases for V and 2 bases for J; bases not matched to a gene: 4. CDR3 loop: CASSQPGTGSKNIQYF. The CDR3 DNA reads TGCGCCAGCAGTCAACCAGGGACAGGGTCCAAAAACATTCAGTACTTC.

The chain employs TRBV24-1 and TRBJ2-5, with 8 bases aligning to TRBD1. The junction had 3 bases not matched to a gene; V was cut back by 4 bases and J by 3 bases. Germline V gives CDR1 KGHDR, CDR2 SFDVKD. The CDR3 is 14 residues long. The CDR3 DNA is TGTGCCACCAGTGAACCGACAGGGGAAGAGACCCAGTACTTC. Protein sequence: CATSEPTGEETQYF.

This rearrangement joins TRBV28 to TRBJ2-7; D is unclear. The ends were cut back, 6 bases at V and 9 bases at J, with 12 bases in the middle. Germline values: CDR1 MDHEN, CDR2 SYDVKM. This CDR3 region has 11 residues. The CDR3, as DNA: TGTGCCAGCAGGGCTAACCAACGGCAGTACTTC. It encodes CASRANQRQYF.

The chain has TRBV24-1 and TRBJ2-3; D not certain. CDR3 length: 11 amino acids. The V end was cut by 4 bases, the J end by 4 bases, with 2 bases between. CDR1 and CDR2 from the germline V gene are KGHDR and SFDVKD. CDR3 coding DNA: TGTGCCACCAGTGACCCAGATACGCAGTATTTT. Translating gives CATSDPDTQYF.

The chain couples TRBV20-1 to TRBJ2-5, with a weak D call TRBD2 (6 bases). Trimming took 0 bases from V and 4 from J, leaving 12 bases between them. Germline V CDR1 and CDR2: DFQATT, SNEGSKA (reference sequence). The CDR3 is made up of 14 amino acids. The DNA for the CDR3 is TGCAGTGCTAGAGATTTTTGGGGGGTAGAGACCCAGTACTTC. This encodes CSARDFWGVETQYF.

This clonotype appeared once. This rearrangement joins TRBV4-1 to TRBJ1-5; 9 nucleotides agree with TRBD1. The trim removed 2 bases at V and 5 bases at J, leaving 7 bases unmatched. Germline V lookup: CDR1 MGHRA, CDR2 YSYEKL. This CDR3 has 16 amino acids. The CDR3 here is CASSQIPGQGDQPQHF. CDR3 in DNA: TGCGCCAGCAGCCAAATACCGGGACAGGGTGATCAGCCCCAGCATTTT.

This chain connects TRBV10-2 to TRBJ2-1; possible D gene TRBD2, 5 bases. CDR1 and CDR2 from the germline V gene are WSHSY and SAAADI. The CDR3 spans 14 residues. V was trimmed by 3 bases and J by 6 bases, leaving 12 bases between them. This CDR3 reads CASSDSVLGNEQFF. DNA for the CDR3: TGCGCCAGCAGTGACAGCGTACTAGGCAATGAGCAGTTCTTC.

The genes are TRBV12-3 or TRBV12-4 and TRBJ2-7; TRBD1 matches at 7 bases. The CDR3 has 15 amino acids. After removal of 4 bases from V and 3 bases from J, the junction contained 9 bases not matched to a gene. The CDR3, as DNA: TGTGCCAGCAGTTCACACCGGGCAGGGGGCTACGAGCAGTACTTC. The encoded protein is CASSSHRAGGYEQYF.